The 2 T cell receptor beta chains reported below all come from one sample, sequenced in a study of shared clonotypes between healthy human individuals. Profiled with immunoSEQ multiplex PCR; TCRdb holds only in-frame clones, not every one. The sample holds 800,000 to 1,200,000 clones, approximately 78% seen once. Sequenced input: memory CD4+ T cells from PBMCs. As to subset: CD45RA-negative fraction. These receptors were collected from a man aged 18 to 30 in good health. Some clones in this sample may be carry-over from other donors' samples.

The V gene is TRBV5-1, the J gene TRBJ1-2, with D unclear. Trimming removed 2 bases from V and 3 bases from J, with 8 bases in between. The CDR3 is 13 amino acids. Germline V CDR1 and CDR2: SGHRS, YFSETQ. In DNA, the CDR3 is TGCGCCAGCAGCTTCGACGCAGACTATGGCTACACCTTC. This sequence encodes CASSFDADYGYTF.

The CDR3 reads CASRGEFFYEQFF. CDR3 DNA: TGTGCCAGCCGGGGGGAATTCTTCTATGAGCAGTTCTTC. The rearrangement uses TRBV2 and TRBJ2-1; 7 nucleotides align to TRBD2. The CDR3 loop spans 13 amino acids. CDR1 is SNHLY, CDR2 FYNNEI, per germline. J was trimmed by 8 bases and V by 8 bases; bases with no gene match: 9.